The 14 T cell receptor beta chains below all came from one sample that was sequenced in a study of cytomegalovirus exposure and HLA in healthy donors. Both 60 Vbeta primers and 13 Jbeta primers went into the PCR. Sequenced by immunoSEQ multiplex PCR; TCRdb stores in-frame clones only, minus some. The top ten clones hold over 12% of a sample with roughly 190,000 clones, around 78% of them seen once. Specimen: PBMCs. Every receptor here comes from a woman under 40 in good health and CMV-seropositive.

The chain has TRBV5-1 and TRBJ1-2, with D possibly TRBD1 on 6 matching bases. The germline V and J ends were trimmed by 0 bases and 8 bases, with 8 bases remaining between them. The CDR3 runs to 12 residues. Germline V gene sequence: CDR1 SGHRS, CDR2 YFSETQ. CDR3 protein: CASSLDQGGYTF. The CDR3 DNA reads TGCGCCAGCAGCTTGGATCAGGGGGGCTACACCTTC.

The rearrangement uses TRBV29-1 and TRBJ1-2; a possible D gene is TRBD1 (5 bases). The V gene lost 5 bases and the J gene lost 0 bases, with 7 bases spanning the gap. Per germline, CDR1 SQVTM and CDR2 ANQGSEA. The CDR3 runs to 12 residues. In DNA form, the CDR3 reads TGCAGCGTTAGACAGTCTAACTATGGCTACACCTTC. Residues: CSVRQSNYGYTF.

This chain connects TRBV2 to TRBJ1-2, with D maybe TRBD1 (5 bases). CDR1 and CDR2 from the germline V gene are SNHLY and FYNNEI. The CDR3 length is 16 residues. V gave up 3 bases and J gave up 1 base, with 15 bases separating them. The CDR3 DNA reads TGTGCCAGCAGTGATGAGAGGACAAAGAATAACTATGGCTACACCTTC. The encoded protein is CASSDERTKNNYGYTF.

The J gene is TRBJ2-5, the V gene TRBV19, with 8 bases fitting TRBD2. The CDR3 covers 14 residues. In germline, CDR1 is LNHDA, CDR2 SQIVND (reference sequence). With 5 bases clipped from V and 5 bases from J, the junction kept 7 bases outside the gene matches. CDR3 in DNA: TGTGCCAGTAGTCGGGGGGGCCGGGCGGAGACCCAGTACTTC. It specifies CASSRGGRAETQYF.

This clone was picked up one time. V usage is TRBV7-2 and J usage is TRBJ2-7; 8 positions agree with TRBD1. In germline, CDR1 is SGHTA, CDR2 FQGNSA. Trimming cost V 2 bases and J 6 bases; bases outside gene matches: 6. The CDR3 runs to 14 residues. Here the CDR3 DNA reads TGTGCCAGCAGCTTATCTGCAGGGGGCGTCGAGCAGTACTTC. It codes for CASSLSAGGVEQYF.

The rearrangement joins TRBV14 to TRBJ1-2; D is uncertain. This CDR3 has 14 residues. Germline lookup yields CDR1 SGHDN and CDR2 FVKESK. V shed 0 bases and J shed 4 bases, with 9 bases lying between them. CDR3 bases: TGTGCCAGCAGCCAAGAAGATGAGGGCTATGGCTACACCTTC. Translated: CASSQEDEGYGYTF.

This clone was observed a single time. The chain employs TRBV9 and TRBJ2-5, with 8 bases matching TRBD2. Per the germline V gene, CDR1 is SGDLS and CDR2 is YYNGEE. The V segment lost 4 bases and the J segment 5 bases; nucleotides outside the gene matches: 7. This CDR3 region has 14 residues. The CDR3 sequence: CASSLRPSGETQYF. In DNA form, the CDR3 reads TGTGCCAGCAGCCTCCGACCTAGCGGGGAGACCCAGTACTTC.

The rearrangement links TRBV5-4 to TRBJ2-7; perhaps TRBD1 as D (7 bases). From germline, CDR1 is SGHNT and CDR2 YYREEE (reference sequence). V shed 4 bases and J shed 2 bases, with 16 bases lying between them. CDR3 length equals 15 residues. The CDR3: CASSTRQGGTYEQYF. The CDR3 DNA reads TGTGCCAGCAGCACCCGACAGGGAGGAACCTACGAGCAGTACTTC. Supplemented by reference TRBV5-4 and TRBJ2-7, the full variable domain reads ETGVTQSPTHLIKTRGQQVTLRCSSQSGHNTVSWYQQALGQGPQFIFQYYREEENGRGNFPPRFSGLQFPNYSSELNVNALELDDSALYLCASSTRQGGTYEQYFGPGTRLTVT.

V usage is TRBV11-1 and J usage is TRBJ1-1; possibly TRBD1 for D (5 bases). Trimming took 5 bases from V and 0 from J, leaving 19 bases between them. CDR3 length: 17 amino acids. The germline V gene has CDR1 SGHAT and CDR2 FQDESV (reference sequence). The CDR3 region has the DNA TGTGCCAGCAGCCCCCATCCCAGGGCGGCAATGAACACTGAAGCTTTCTTT. Encoded protein: CASSPHPRAAMNTEAFF.

V and J are TRBV28 and TRBJ2-1; 10 bases map to TRBD1. Germline V CDR1 and CDR2: MDHEN, SYDVKM. There are 14 residues in the CDR3. The V and J ends lost 3 bases and 13 bases, in that order; junction bases with no gene match: 9. The CDR3 loop is CASSFRTGGGFQFF. The CDR3 DNA reads as TGTGCCAGCAGTTTCAGGACAGGGGGGGGATTTCAGTTCTTC.

This clone came up a few times. The rearrangement links TRBV5-1 to TRBJ2-2; tentatively, D is TRBD1 (9 bases). V was cut by 4 bases and J by 5 bases, with 21 bases left in between. The CDR3 contains 17 residues. The germline gives CDR1 SGHRS, CDR2 YFSETQ. DNA of the CDR3: TGCGCCAGCAGCGCAACGGGAGGGACAGGGAAGACCGGGGAGCTGTTTTTT. Translating gives CASSATGGTGKTGELFF.

The J gene is TRBJ2-7, the V gene TRBV10-3, with D tentatively TRBD2 (5 bases). V lost 0 bases and J 1 base, leaving 7 bases between the germline ends. The germline V gene encodes CDR1 ENHRY and CDR2 SYGVKD. The CDR3 contains 14 residues. The CDR3 region is CAISESSGSYEQYF. In DNA, the CDR3 is TGTGCCATCAGTGAGTCGAGCGGTTCCTACGAGCAGTACTTC.

This clone has more than one count but fewer than ten. The V gene is TRBV19, the J gene TRBJ1-5, with D perhaps matching TRBD1 (6 bases). From germline, CDR1 is LNHDA and CDR2 SQIVND (reference sequence). The CDR3 covers 17 residues. The ends were cut back, 6 bases at V and 5 bases at J, with 23 bases in the middle. The chain's CDR3 is CASRGITQGPRDQPQHF. In nucleotides, the CDR3 is TGTGCCAGTAGGGGTATCACTCAGGGGCCGCGAGATCAGCCCCAGCATTTT.

The chain joins TRBV28 to TRBJ1-2; 10 positions match TRBD1. V shed 5 bases and J 2 bases; nucleotides not matched to a gene: 5. This CDR3 has 15 amino acids. CDR1 and CDR2 (germline): MDHEN, SYDVKM. The DNA for the CDR3 is TGTGCCAGCAGTCCGGGGGACAGGGGAAACTATGGCTACACCTTC. Translated: CASSPGDRGNYGYTF.